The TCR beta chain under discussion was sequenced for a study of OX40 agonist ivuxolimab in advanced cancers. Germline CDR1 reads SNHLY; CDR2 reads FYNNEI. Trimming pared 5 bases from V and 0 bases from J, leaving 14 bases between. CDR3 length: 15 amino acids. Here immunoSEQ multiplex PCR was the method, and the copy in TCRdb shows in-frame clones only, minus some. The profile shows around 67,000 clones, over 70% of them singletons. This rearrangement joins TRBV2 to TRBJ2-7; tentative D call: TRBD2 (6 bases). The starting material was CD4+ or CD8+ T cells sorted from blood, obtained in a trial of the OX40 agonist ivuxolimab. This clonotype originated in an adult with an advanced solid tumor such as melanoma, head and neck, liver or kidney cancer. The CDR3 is CASSPGRRSSYEQYF. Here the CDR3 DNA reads TGTGCCAGCAGTCCCGGGAGAAGGAGCTCCTACGAGCAGTACTTC. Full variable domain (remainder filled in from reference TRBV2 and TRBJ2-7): EPEVTQTPSHQVTQMGQEVILRCVPISNHLYFYWYRQILGQKVEFLVSFYNNEISEKSEIFDDQFSVERPDGSNFTLKIRSTKLEDSAMYFCASSPGRRSSYEQYFGPGTRLTVT.